This TCR beta chain comes out of a study of blood T cell repertoires in COVID-19. Across the whole study: Collection of acute and convalescent COVID-19 samples took place in the United States, Italy and Spain. The analysed material was cDNA or gDNA that came from T cells, B-cell-depleted T cells, or PBMCs.

Trimming shortened V by 2 bases and J by 5 bases, and 3 bases separated the two germline ends. From germline, CDR1 is MNHEY and CDR2 SVGEGT. This CDR3 spans 11 amino acids. In the authors' workflow: Amplification from reference gene primers served as the basis for estimated nucleated cell counts. The method was immunoSEQ multiplex PCR; TCRdb's version includes in-frame clones alone and lacks a portion of them. That table is the source of V, J and clone size, and D and trimming were worked out from the DNA. Here the sample spans some 150,000 clones, around four fifths being singletons. Sequencing was performed on peripheral blood. The chain joins TRBV6-2 or TRBV6-3 to TRBJ1-2; the D is unclear. The TCR originated in a woman aged 40 to 55 with active or convalescent COVID-19. The CDR3 here is CASSYPYGYTF. The CDR3 coding sequence is TGTGCCAGCAGTTACCCTTATGGCTACACCTTC.